Here is one T cell receptor (beta chain) with its context. The antigen is not known. These data come from a study of cytomegalovirus exposure and HLA in healthy donors. Looking at the study overall: Earlier results showed 120 million or so unique TCR beta sequences derived from roughly 180 million T cells. The study, taken as a whole, reports: In a later analysis, TCR beta V- and J-gene trimming showed a link to a missense DCLRE1C variant. According to an earlier analysis, most TCR beta V segments yielded productive rearrangements about 90% or about 30% of the time. An Asian-associated ancestry cluster reportedly showed fewer N-insertions than the approximately 600-donor mean in a later analysis.

PCR primers comprised 60 Vbeta and 13 Jbeta primers. Only in-frame clones appear in the TCRdb table, and some are missing; sequencing was by immunoSEQ multiplex PCR. The table lists about 190,000 clones, approximately 87% of them singletons. The CDR3 runs 12 residues. Germline V gives CDR1 KGHSH, CDR2 LQKENI. Trimming removed 2 bases at V and 6 bases at J, with 6 bases between. This chain connects TRBV18 to TRBJ2-3; D gene ambiguous. The clonotype was recovered from a man aged 25 to 40 in good health and CMV-seronegative. Input material: PBMCs. CDR3 nucleotides: TGTGCCAGCTCACCAGCCCGGGATACGCAGTATTTT. Protein: CASSPARDTQYF.